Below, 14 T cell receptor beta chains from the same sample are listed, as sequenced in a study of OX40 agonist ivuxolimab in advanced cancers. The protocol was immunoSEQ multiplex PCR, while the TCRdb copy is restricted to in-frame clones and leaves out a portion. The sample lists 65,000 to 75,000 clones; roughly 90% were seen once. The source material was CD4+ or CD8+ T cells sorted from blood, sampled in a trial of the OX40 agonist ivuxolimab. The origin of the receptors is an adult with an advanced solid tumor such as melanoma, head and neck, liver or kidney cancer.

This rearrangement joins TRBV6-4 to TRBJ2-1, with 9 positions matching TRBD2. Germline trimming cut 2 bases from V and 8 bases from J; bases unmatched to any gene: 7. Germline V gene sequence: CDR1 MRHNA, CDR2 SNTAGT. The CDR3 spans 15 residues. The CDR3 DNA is TGTGCCAGCAGTGACAATGCGGGAGGGGCATATGAGCAGTTCTTC. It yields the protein CASSDNAGGAYEQFF.

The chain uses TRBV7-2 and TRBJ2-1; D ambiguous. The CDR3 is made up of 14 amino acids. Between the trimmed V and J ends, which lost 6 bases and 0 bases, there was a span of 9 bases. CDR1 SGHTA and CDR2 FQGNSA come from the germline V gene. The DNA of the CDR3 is TGTGCCAGCAGGGGAAAAAGCTCCTACAATGAGCAGTTCTTC. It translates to CASRGKSSYNEQFF. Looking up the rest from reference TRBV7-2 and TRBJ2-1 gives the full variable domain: GAGVSQSPSNKVTEKGKDVELRCDPISGHTALYWYRQSLGQGLEFLIYFQGNSAPDKSGLPSDRFSAERTGGSVSTLTIQRTQQEDSAVYLCASRGKSSYNEQFFGPGTRLTVL.

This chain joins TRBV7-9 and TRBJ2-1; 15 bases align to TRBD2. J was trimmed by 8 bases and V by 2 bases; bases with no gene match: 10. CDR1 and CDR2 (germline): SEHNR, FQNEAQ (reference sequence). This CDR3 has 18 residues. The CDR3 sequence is CASSLLGLAGGPRDEQFF. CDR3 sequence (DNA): TGTGCCAGCAGCTTACTCGGACTAGCGGGAGGGCCTAGGGATGAGCAGTTCTTC.

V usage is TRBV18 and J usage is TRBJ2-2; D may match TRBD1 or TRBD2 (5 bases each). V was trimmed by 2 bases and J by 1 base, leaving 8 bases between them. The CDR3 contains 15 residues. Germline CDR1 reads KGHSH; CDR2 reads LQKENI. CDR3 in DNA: TGTGCCAGCTCACCAGGGGCGGGGAACACCGGGGAGCTGTTTTTT. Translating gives CASSPGAGNTGELFF.

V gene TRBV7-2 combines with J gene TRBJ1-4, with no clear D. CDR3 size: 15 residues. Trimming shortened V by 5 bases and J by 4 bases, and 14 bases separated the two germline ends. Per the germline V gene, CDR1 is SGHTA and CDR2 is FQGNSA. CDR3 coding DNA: TGTGCCAGCAGCCCCTCGACCGTGGGTAATGAAAAACTGTTTTTT. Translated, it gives CASSPSTVGNEKLFF.

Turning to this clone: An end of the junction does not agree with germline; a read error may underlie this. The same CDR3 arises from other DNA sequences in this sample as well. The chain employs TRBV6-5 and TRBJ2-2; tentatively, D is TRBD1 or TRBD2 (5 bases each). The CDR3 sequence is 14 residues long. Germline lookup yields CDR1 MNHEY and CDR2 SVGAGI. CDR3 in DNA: TGTGCCAGTAGTTACGGGGCGCAAACCGGGGAGCTGTTTTTT. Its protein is CASSYGAQTGELFF.

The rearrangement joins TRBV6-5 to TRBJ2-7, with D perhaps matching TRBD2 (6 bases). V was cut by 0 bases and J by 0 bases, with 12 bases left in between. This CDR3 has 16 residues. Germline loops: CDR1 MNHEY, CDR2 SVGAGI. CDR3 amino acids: CASSYSWTISSYEQYF. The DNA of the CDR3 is TGTGCCAGCAGTTACTCGTGGACTATCAGCTCCTACGAGCAGTACTTC.

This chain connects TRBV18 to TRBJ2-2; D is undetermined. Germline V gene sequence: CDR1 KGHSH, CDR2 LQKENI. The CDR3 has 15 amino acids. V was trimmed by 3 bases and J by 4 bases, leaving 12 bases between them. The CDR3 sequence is CASSPTRKVTGELFF. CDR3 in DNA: TGTGCCAGCTCACCCACGCGGAAGGTCACCGGGGAGCTGTTTTTT.

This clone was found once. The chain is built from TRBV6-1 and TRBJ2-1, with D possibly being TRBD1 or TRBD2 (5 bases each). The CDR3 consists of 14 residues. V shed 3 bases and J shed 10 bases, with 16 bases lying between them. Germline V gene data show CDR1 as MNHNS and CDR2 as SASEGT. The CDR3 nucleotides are TGTGCCAGCAGTGAGGGGGACGGAATAATAGAGCAGTTCTTC. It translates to CASSEGDGIIEQFF.

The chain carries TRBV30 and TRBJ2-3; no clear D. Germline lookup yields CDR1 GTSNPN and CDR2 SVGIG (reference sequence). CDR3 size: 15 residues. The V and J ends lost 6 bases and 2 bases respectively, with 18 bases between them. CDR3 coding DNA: TGTGCCTGTACCTCTGGACCGCTTTTCACAGATACGCAGTATTTT. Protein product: CACTSGPLFTDTQYF.

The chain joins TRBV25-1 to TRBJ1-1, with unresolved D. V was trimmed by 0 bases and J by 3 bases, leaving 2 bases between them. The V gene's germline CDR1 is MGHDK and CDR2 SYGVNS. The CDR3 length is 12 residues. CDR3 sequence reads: CASSEYDTEAFF. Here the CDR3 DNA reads TGTGCCAGCAGTGAATATGACACTGAAGCTTTCTTT.

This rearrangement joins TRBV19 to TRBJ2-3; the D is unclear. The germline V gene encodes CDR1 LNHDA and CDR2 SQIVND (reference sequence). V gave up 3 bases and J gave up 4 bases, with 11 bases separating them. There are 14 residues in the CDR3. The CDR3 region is CASSMVQLPDTQYF. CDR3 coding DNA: TGTGCCAGTAGTATGGTACAGCTTCCAGATACGCAGTATTTT.

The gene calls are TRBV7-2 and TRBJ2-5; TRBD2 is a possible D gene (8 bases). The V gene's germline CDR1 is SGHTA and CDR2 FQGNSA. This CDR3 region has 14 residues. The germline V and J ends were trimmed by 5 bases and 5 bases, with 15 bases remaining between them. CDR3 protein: CASSRGGGRETQYF. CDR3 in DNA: TGTGCCAGCAGCCGAGGGGGCGGGAGGGAGACCCAGTACTTC.

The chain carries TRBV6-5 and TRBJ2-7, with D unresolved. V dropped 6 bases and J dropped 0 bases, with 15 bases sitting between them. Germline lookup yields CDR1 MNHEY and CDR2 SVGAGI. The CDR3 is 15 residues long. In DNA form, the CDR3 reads TGTGCCAGCAGGCGGACGGTATTGAACTCCTACGAGCAGTACTTC. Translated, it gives CASRRTVLNSYEQYF.